One sample yielded the 13 T cell receptor beta chains listed below, sequenced in a study of shared clonotypes between healthy human individuals. Profiling relied on immunoSEQ multiplex PCR, and the TCRdb table lists in-frame clones only, not all of them. The sample shows around 700,000 clones, 55% to 75% of them seen only once. The sample comprised memory CD4+ T cells sorted from blood. Subset described: CD45RA-negative fraction. The receptors were sampled from a woman in her twenties or thirties in good health.

Regarding this clone: Other nucleotide sequences in the sample specify the same CDR3. V and J are TRBV11-2 and TRBJ2-7; a possible D gene is TRBD1 (5 bases). This CDR3 has 15 amino acids. V was pared by 5 bases and J by 0 bases, with 14 bases between. CDR1 and CDR2 (germline): SGHAT, FQNNGV. CDR3 amino acids: CASSPRGVSSYEQYF. In DNA, the CDR3 is TGTGCCAGCAGCCCAAGGGGTGTAAGCTCCTACGAGCAGTACTTC. Based on the CDR3 plus reference TRBV11-2 and TRBJ2-7, the full variable domain is EAGVAQSPRYKIIEKRQSVAFWCNPISGHATLYWYQQILGQGPKLLIQFQNNGVVDDSQLPKDRFSAERLKGVDSTLKIQPAKLEDSAVYLCASSPRGVSSYEQYFGPGTRLTVT.

The gene calls are TRBV7-8 and TRBJ1-4; possibly TRBD1 for D (5 bases). The CDR3 length is 16 residues. CDR1 and CDR2 from the germline V gene are SGHVS and FQNEAQ. The germline V and J ends were trimmed by 1 base and 7 bases, with 16 bases remaining between them. For the CDR3, the DNA is TGTGCCAGCAGCTTAGGCCAGGGACGAGGTGGTGAAAAACTGTTTTTT. Translating it yields CASSLGQGRGGEKLFF.

This clone has a handful of counts. The rearrangement uses TRBV27 and TRBJ2-1, with TRBD1 matching 8 bases. V trimming: 5 bases; J trimming: 11 bases; junction bases outside the gene matches: 17. Per germline, CDR1 MNHEY and CDR2 SMNVEV (reference sequence). This CDR3 comprises 16 residues. CDR3 region: CASSTPTRQGQYQQFF. The CDR3 DNA sequence: TGTGCCAGCAGTACCCCGACCCGACAGGGGCAATACCAGCAGTTCTTC.

The V and J genes are TRBV19 and TRBJ1-5; 9 nucleotides agree with TRBD1. Trimming cost V 4 bases and J 5 bases; bases outside gene matches: 6. Germline V gene sequence: CDR1 LNHDA, CDR2 SQIVND (reference sequence). The CDR3 totals 15 residues. CDR3 in DNA: TGTGCCAGTAGTACGGGGACAGGGTGGGATCAGCCCCAGCATTTT. Residues: CASSTGTGWDQPQHF. The variable domain in full, completed from reference TRBV19 and TRBJ1-5, reads DGGITQSPKYLFRKEGQNVTLSCEQNLNHDAMYWYRQDPGQGLRLIYYSQIVNDFQKGDIAEGYSVSREKKESFPLTVTSAQKNPTAFYLCASSTGTGWDQPQHFGDGTRLSIL.

V gene TRBV28 combines with J gene TRBJ2-5; D might be TRBD1 or TRBD2, each matching 5 bases. V dropped 5 bases and J dropped 1 base, with 20 bases sitting between them. This CDR3 has 17 amino acids. The germline V gene encodes CDR1 MDHEN and CDR2 SYDVKM. This CDR3 reads CASSPIRDRKGQETQYF. CDR3 DNA: TGTGCCAGCAGTCCCATACGGGACCGTAAGGGCCAAGAGACCCAGTACTTC.

This clone has just a few counts. This specimen includes other DNA sequences encoding the same CDR3. This chain connects TRBV5-1 to TRBJ1-1; D remains unclear. V was trimmed by 0 bases and J by 5 bases, leaving 11 bases between them. CDR3 size: 14 residues. Germline values: CDR1 SGHRS, CDR2 YFSETQ. The CDR3 spells CASSLGGVGTEAFF. For the CDR3, the DNA is TGCGCCAGCAGCTTGGGTGGGGTTGGTACTGAAGCTTTCTTT.

The chain carries TRBV9 and TRBJ2-5; D possibly corresponds to TRBD1 (5 bases). V lost 0 bases and J lost 0, with 9 bases in between. This CDR3 has 15 residues. CDR1 and CDR2 from the germline V gene are SGDLS and YYNGEE. The CDR3 nucleotides read TGTGCCAGCAGCGTAGCCCAGGGTTACCAAGAGACCCAGTACTTC. Its translation is CASSVAQGYQETQYF.

This clone was counted only a few times. The chain couples TRBV19 to TRBJ1-2; D might be TRBD1 (5 bases). CDR3 size: 14 residues. Per the germline V gene, CDR1 is LNHDA and CDR2 is SQIVND (reference sequence). Trimming stripped 3 bases from V and 8 bases from J, with 16 bases between. The CDR3 region is CASSMDPSAGGYTF. CDR3 bases: TGTGCCAGTAGTATGGACCCCTCGGCAGGGGGCTACACCTTC.

This rearrangement joins TRBV27 to TRBJ2-3; 10 nucleotides match TRBD2. The CDR3 has 15 amino acids. After removal of 4 bases from V and 5 bases from J, the junction contained 6 bases not matched to a gene. Looked up from germline, CDR1 is MNHEY and CDR2 is SMNVEV (reference sequence). DNA of the CDR3: TGTGCCAGCAGTTGGCGACTAGCGGGCCAAGATACGCAGTATTTT. Amino acid sequence: CASSWRLAGQDTQYF.

The sample holds a few counts of this clone. This chain joins TRBV5-1 and TRBJ2-1, with TRBD2 identical over 7 bases. Trimming cost V 1 base and J 0 bases; bases outside gene matches: 1. This CDR3 contains 15 residues. The germline CDR1 and CDR2 sequences are SGHRS and YFSETQ. The DNA of the CDR3 is TGCGCCAGCAGCTTGAGCGGGGCCTCCTACAATGAGCAGTTCTTC. It encodes CASSLSGASYNEQFF.

The rearrangement joins TRBV10-2 to TRBJ1-5, with D unclear. There are 10 residues in the CDR3. The V gene lost 6 bases and the J gene lost 4 bases, with 1 base spanning the gap. Germline loops: CDR1 WSHSY, CDR2 SAAADI. CDR3: CASRNQPQHF. DNA of the CDR3: TGCGCCAGCAGAAATCAGCCCCAGCATTTT.

The chain joins TRBV2 to TRBJ2-3; the D call may be TRBD1 or TRBD2 (5 bases each). Germline assignment: CDR1 SNHLY and CDR2 FYNNEI. CDR3 size: 15 residues. V lost 10 bases and J lost 2, with 19 bases in between. The DNA for the CDR3 is TGTGCCACTAGCAGAAGACAGAGCTCCACAGATACGCAGTATTTT. It specifies CATSRRQSSTDTQYF.

The chain is built from TRBV5-5 and TRBJ2-7; D is uncertain. V was cut by 0 bases and J by 3 bases, with 7 bases left in between. The CDR3 is 13 amino acids. Germline values: CDR1 SGHKS, CDR2 YYEKEE (reference sequence). As DNA, the CDR3 is TGTGCCAGCAGCTTGGTCAACAGCTACGAGCAGTACTTC. This codes for CASSLVNSYEQYF.